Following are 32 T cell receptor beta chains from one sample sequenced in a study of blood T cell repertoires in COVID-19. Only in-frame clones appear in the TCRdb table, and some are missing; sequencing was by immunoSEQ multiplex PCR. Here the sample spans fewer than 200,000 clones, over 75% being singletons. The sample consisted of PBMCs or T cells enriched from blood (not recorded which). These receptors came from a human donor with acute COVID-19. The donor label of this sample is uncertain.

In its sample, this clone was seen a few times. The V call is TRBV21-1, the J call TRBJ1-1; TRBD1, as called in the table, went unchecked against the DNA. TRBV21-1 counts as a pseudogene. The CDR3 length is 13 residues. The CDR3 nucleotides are TGTGCCAGCAGCAAAGGTGAGGGGGCAATGGGTTTCTTT. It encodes CASSKGEGAMGFF.

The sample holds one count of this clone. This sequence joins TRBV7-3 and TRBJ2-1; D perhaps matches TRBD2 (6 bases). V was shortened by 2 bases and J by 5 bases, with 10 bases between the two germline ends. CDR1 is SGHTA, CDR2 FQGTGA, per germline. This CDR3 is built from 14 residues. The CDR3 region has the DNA TGTGCCAGCAGCTTATCGAGACTAGACAATGAGCAGTTCTTC. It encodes CASSLSRLDNEQFF.

CDR3 in amino acids: CASAQGAYNEQFF. CDR3 DNA sequence: TGTGCCAGCGCACAGGGGGCCTACAATGAGCAGTTCTTC. This chain connects TRBV11-2 to TRBJ2-1; 8 nucleotides agree with TRBD1. The trim removed 8 bases at V and 2 bases at J, leaving 2 bases unmatched. Germline assignment: CDR1 SGHAT and CDR2 FQNNGV. This CDR3 contains 13 residues.

CDR3 bases: TGTGCCAGCAGAATTCGGCAGGGTGGCACTGAAGCTTTCTTT. It codes for CASRIRQGGTEAFF. J is TRBJ1-1 and V is TRBV6-4; the D gene is possibly TRBD1 (5 bases). The V gene's germline CDR1 is MRHNA and CDR2 SNTAGT. The V gene lost 6 bases and the J gene lost 4 bases, with 15 bases spanning the gap. The CDR3 is made up of 14 amino acids.

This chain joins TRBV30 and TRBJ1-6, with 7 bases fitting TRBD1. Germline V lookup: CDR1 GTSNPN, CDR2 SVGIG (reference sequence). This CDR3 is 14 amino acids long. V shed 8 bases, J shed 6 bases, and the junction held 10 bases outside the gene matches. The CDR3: CASEQQGRNSPLHF. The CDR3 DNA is TGTGCCAGCGAACAACAGGGGCGTAATTCACCCCTCCACTTT.

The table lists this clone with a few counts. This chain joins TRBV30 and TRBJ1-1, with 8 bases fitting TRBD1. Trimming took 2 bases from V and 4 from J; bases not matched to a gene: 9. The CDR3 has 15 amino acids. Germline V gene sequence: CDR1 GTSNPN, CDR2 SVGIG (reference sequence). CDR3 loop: CAWSPSRGPGTEAFF. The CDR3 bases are TGTGCCTGGAGTCCAAGCAGGGGGCCGGGCACTGAAGCTTTCTTT.

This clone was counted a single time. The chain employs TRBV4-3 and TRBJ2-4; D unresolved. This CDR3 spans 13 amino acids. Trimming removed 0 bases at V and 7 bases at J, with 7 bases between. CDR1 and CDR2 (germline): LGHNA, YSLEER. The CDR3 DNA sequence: TGCGCCAGCAGCCAAGATCGACTTAACATTCAGTACTTC. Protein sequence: CASSQDRLNIQYF.

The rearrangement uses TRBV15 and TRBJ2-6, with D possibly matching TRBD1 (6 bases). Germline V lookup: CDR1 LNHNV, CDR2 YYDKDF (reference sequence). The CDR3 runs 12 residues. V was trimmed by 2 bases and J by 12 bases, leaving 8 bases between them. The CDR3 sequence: CATSRQTGVLTF. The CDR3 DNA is TGTGCCACCAGCAGACAGACAGGCGTCCTGACTTTC.

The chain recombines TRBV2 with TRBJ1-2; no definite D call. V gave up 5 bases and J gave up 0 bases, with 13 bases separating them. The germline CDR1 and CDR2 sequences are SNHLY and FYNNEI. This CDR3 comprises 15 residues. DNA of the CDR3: TGTGCCAGCAGTCGGGAACCTAACGCTAACTATGGCTACACCTTC. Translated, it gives CASSREPNANYGYTF.

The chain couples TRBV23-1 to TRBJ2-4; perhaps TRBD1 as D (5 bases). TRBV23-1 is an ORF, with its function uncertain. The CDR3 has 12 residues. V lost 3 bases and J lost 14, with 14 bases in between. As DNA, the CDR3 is TGCGCCAGCAGTCACGGCCCAGGGCCAAAGTACTTC. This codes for CASSHGPGPKYF.

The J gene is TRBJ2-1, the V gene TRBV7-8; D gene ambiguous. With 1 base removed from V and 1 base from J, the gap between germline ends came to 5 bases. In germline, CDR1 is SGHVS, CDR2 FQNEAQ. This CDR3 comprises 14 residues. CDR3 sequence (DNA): TGTGCCAGCAGCTTAGGCCGGTCCTACAATGAGCAGTTCTTC. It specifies CASSLGRSYNEQFF.

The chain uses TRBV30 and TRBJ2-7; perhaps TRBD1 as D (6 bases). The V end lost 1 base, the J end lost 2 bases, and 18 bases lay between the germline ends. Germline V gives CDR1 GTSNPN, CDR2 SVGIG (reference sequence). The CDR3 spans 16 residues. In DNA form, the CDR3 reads TGTGCCTGGAGTGGAACACAGGGTTCCCCCGCCTACGAGCAGTACTTC. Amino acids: CAWSGTQGSPAYEQYF.

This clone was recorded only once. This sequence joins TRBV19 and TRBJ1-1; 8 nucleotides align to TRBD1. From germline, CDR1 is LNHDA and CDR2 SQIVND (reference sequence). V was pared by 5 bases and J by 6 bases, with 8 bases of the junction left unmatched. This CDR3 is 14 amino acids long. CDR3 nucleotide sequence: TGTGCCAGTAGTCCAGGGGGCCGGTCCGCTGAAGCTTTCTTT. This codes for CASSPGGRSAEAFF.

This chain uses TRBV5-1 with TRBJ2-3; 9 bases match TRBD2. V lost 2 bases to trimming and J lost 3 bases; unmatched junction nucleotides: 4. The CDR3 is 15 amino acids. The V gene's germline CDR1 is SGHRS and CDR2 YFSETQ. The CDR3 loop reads CASSFQREATDTQYF. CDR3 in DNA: TGCGCCAGCAGCTTCCAGCGGGAGGCGACAGATACGCAGTATTTT.

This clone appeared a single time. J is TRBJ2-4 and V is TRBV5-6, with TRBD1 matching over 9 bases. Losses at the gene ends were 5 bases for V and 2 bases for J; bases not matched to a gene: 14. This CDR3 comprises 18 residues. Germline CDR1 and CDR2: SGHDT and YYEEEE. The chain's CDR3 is CASRGWVLTGGTKNIQYF. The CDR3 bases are TGTGCCAGCAGGGGGTGGGTTCTAACAGGGGGCACCAAAAACATTCAGTACTTC.

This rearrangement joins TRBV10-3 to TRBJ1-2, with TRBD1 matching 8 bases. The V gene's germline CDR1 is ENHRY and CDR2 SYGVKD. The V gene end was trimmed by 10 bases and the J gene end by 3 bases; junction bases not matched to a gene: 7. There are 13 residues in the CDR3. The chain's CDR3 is CASGQGRDYGYTF. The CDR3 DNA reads TGTGCCAGTGGACAGGGCAGGGACTATGGCTACACCTTC.

The CDR3 sequence is CATANRETQYF. CDR3 DNA sequence: TGTGCCACCGCGAACCGGGAGACCCAGTACTTC. The chain carries TRBV19 and TRBJ2-5; D remains ambiguous. Trimming removed 10 bases from V and 5 bases from J, with 11 bases in between. The germline V gene encodes CDR1 LNHDA and CDR2 SQIVND (reference sequence). The CDR3 covers 11 residues. The full variable domain, its missing parts supplied by reference TRBV19 and TRBJ2-5, is DGGITQSPKYLFRKEGQNVTLSCEQNLNHDAMYWYRQDPGQGLRLIYYSQIVNDFQKGDIAEGYSVSREKKESFPLTVTSAQKNPTAFYLCATANRETQYFGPGTRLLVL.

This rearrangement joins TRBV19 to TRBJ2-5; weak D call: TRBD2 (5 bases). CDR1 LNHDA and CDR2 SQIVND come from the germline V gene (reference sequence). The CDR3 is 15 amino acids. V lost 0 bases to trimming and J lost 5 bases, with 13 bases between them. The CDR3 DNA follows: TGTGCCAGTAGTATAGATCTTTCCCGAGGGGAGACCCAGTACTTC. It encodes CASSIDLSRGETQYF. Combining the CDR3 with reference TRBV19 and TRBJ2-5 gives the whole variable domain DGGITQSPKYLFRKEGQNVTLSCEQNLNHDAMYWYRQDPGQGLRLIYYSQIVNDFQKGDIAEGYSVSREKKESFPLTVTSAQKNPTAFYLCASSIDLSRGETQYFGPGTRLLVL.

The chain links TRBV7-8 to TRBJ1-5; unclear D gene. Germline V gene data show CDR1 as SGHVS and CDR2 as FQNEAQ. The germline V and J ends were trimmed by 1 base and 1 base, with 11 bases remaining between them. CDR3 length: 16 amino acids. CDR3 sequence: CASSLEGRLSNQPQHF. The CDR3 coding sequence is TGTGCCAGCAGCTTAGAAGGCAGGTTAAGCAATCAGCCCCAGCATTTT.

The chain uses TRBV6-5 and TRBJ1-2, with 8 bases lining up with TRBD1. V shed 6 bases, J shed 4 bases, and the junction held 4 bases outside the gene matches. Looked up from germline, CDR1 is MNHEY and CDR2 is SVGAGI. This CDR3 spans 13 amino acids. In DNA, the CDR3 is TGTGCCAGCAGGACAGGGGTGGTCTATGGCTACACCTTC. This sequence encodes CASRTGVVYGYTF.

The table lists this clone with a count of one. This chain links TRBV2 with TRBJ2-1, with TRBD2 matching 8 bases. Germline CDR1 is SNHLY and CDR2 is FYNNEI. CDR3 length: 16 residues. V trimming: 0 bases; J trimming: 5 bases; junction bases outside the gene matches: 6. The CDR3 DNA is TGTGCCAGCAGTGAAGCGAAGGGCGGGGGGAACAATGAGCAGTTCTTC. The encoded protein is CASSEAKGGGNNEQFF.

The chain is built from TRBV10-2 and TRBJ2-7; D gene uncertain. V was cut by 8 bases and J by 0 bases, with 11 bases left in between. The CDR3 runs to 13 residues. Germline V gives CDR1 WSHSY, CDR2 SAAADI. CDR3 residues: CASGTATSYEQYF. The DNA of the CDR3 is TGCGCCAGCGGTACAGCTACCTCCTACGAGCAGTACTTC.

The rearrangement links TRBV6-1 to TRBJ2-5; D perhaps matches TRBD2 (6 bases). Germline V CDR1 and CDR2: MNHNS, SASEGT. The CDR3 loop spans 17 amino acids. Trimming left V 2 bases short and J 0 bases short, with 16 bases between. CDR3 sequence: CASSEPGRRGNQETQYF. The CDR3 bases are TGTGCCAGCAGTGAACCGGGGAGGAGGGGAAACCAAGAGACCCAGTACTTC.

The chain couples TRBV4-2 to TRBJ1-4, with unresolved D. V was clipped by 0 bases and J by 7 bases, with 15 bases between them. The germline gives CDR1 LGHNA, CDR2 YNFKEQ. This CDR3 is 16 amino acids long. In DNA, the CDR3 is TGTGCCAGCAGCCAAGAGGCTGGGCCCTTTGGTGAAAAACTGTTTTTT. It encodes CASSQEAGPFGEKLFF.

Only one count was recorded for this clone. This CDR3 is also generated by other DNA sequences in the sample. This CDR3 is CASSSRTSGETQYF. The CDR3 nucleotides are TGTGCCAGCAGCTCGCGGACTAGCGGAGAGACCCAGTACTTC. The chain carries TRBV7-9 and TRBJ2-5; 10 bases align to TRBD2. Trimming at V came to 4 bases and at J to 4 bases, leaving 3 bases not matched to a gene. Germline values: CDR1 SEHNR, CDR2 FQNEAQ (reference sequence). This CDR3 has 14 residues.

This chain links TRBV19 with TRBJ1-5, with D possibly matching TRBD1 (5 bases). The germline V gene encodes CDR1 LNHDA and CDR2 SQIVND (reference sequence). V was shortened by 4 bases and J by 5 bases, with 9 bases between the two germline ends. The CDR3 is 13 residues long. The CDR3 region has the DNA TGTGCCAGTAGTACCCAGGGTGATCAGCCCCAGCATTTT. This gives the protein CASSTQGDQPQHF.

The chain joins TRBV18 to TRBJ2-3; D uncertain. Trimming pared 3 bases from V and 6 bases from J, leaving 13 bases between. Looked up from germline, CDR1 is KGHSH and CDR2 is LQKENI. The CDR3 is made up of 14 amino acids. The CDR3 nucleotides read TGTGCCAGCTCACCCTGGCGGCTTAAGGATACGCAGTATTTT. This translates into CASSPWRLKDTQYF.

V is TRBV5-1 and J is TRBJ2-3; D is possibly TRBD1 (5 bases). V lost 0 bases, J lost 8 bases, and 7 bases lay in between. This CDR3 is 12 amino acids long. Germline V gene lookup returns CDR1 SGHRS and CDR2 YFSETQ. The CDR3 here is CASSLDQGTQYF. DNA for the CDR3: TGCGCCAGCAGCTTGGACCAGGGTACGCAGTATTTT.

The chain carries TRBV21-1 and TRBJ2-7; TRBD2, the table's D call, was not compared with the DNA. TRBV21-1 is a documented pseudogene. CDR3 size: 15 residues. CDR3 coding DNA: TGTGCCAGCAGCAATAGGTTTAGAGAGGGCTACGAGCAGTACTTC. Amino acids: CASSNRFREGYEQYF.

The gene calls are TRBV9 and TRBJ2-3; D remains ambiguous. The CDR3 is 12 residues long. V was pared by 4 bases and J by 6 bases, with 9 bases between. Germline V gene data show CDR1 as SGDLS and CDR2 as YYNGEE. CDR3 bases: TGTGCCAGCAGCCTCCTGGAGGATACGCAGTATTTT. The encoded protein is CASSLLEDTQYF.

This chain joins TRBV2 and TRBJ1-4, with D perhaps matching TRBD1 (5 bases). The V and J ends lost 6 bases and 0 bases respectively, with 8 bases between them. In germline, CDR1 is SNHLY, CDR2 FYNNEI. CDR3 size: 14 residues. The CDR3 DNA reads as TGTGCCAGCAGGGTGACAGCAACTAATGAAAAACTGTTTTTT. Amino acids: CASRVTATNEKLFF.

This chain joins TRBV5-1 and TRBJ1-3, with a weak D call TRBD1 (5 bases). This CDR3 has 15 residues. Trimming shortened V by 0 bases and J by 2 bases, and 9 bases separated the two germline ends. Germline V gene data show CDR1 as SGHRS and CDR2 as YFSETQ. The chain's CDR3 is CASSLEVRAGNTIYF. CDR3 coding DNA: TGCGCCAGCAGCTTGGAGGTCAGGGCTGGAAACACCATATATTTT.